One and the same sample provided the 32 T cell receptor beta chains below, sequenced in a study of T cells expressing NK-cell markers. TCRdb reprocessed the 5' RACE reads and stores each CDR3 protein as one record, lacking DNA. The repertoire table contains some 120,000 distinct CDR3 sequences. Sequenced material: blood T cells: a sorted CD56 or NKG2C T cell subset, CD4+ or CD8+ T cells, or bulk PBMC T cells (not recorded which). Source of these receptors: a woman aged 18-70 years in good health.

This rearrangement joins TRBV29-1 to TRBJ2-1; TCRdb names TRBD2, which stays unverified in the absence of DNA. Germline CDR1 is SQVTM and CDR2 is ANQGSEA. The CDR3 sequence is 16 residues long. CDR3 amino acids: CSVPLAGAISYNEQFF.

V gene TRBV10-1 combines with J gene TRBJ2-1; TCRdb indicates TRBD1, and absent DNA this call remains unverified. The CDR3 covers 13 residues. Per the germline V gene, CDR1 is WNHNN and CDR2 is SYGVQD (reference sequence). CDR3 sequence reads: CASSEAFTGGQFF.

The gene calls are TRBV5-1 and TRBJ1-6. CDR3 length equals 17 residues. Germline V CDR1 and CDR2: SGHRS, YFSETQ. This CDR3 reads CASSSGPRSSYNSPLHF.

The CDR3 is CASSLWLDRATDEQFF. V and J are TRBV7-2 and TRBJ2-1; the TRBD1 assignment by TCRdb is unverifiable without DNA. CDR1 is SGHTA and CDR2 is FQGNSA in the germline V gene. The CDR3 sequence is 16 residues long.

The chain uses TRBV10-2 and TRBJ2-1; TCRdb's D call of TRBD2 is untestable without DNA. This CDR3 is built from 13 residues. Germline V gene lookup returns CDR1 WSHSY and CDR2 SAAADI. The CDR3 loop reads CASLGTDYNEQFF.

V is TRBV5-1 and J is TRBJ2-3; TCRdb reports TRBD2, a call that lacks DNA to check it against. The CDR3 has 16 amino acids. From germline, CDR1 is SGHRS and CDR2 YFSETQ. The CDR3 is CASSLLAGGNTDTQYF.

The chain recombines TRBV6-5 with TRBJ1-5. Germline lookup yields CDR1 MNHEY and CDR2 SVGAGI. This CDR3 is 15 amino acids long. This CDR3 is CASSYWGTGNQPQHF.

V gene TRBV5-6 combines with J gene TRBJ1-4; without DNA, the TCRdb call of TRBD1 cannot be checked. Germline CDR1 SGHDT, CDR2 YYEEEE. The CDR3 sequence is 14 residues long. This CDR3 reads CASSLGGTVEKLFF.

The gene calls are TRBV19 and TRBJ2-2; TCRdb names TRBD1, which stays unverified in the absence of DNA. The CDR3 spans 12 residues. Germline CDR1 is LNHDA and CDR2 is SQIVND (reference sequence). The CDR3 spells CASTFGAAWLFF.

CDR3 region: CSARVSRGPLSDSSTDTQYF. V is TRBV20-1 and J is TRBJ2-3; with no DNA, the TCRdb D assignment of TRBD1 cannot be verified. Germline V gene sequence: CDR1 DFQATT, CDR2 SNEGSKA (reference sequence). This CDR3 comprises 20 residues.

The CDR3 loop reads CASSFGGNEAFF. The genes are TRBV12-3 or TRBV12-4 and TRBJ1-1. The CDR3 covers 12 residues.

The V and J genes are TRBV19 and TRBJ2-1; TCRdb's D call of TRBD2 is untestable without DNA. Germline V gives CDR1 LNHDA, CDR2 SQIVND (reference sequence). The length of the CDR3 is 19 residues. The CDR3 here is CASSILSSTSGPGYNEQFF.

The gene calls are TRBV7-6 and TRBJ2-7; TCRdb's assignment of TRBD2 cannot be checked, as there is no DNA. The CDR3 contains 14 residues. The germline gives CDR1 SGHVS, CDR2 FNYEAQ. The CDR3 is CASSPGTSQGEQYF.

The chain is built from TRBV9 and TRBJ2-2; the TCRdb D gene call, TRBD1, has no DNA to confirm it. The CDR3 has 14 amino acids. CDR1 is SGDLS, CDR2 YYNGEE, per germline. CDR3 sequence: CASSAKRGIGELFF. The whole variable domain, remainder taken from reference TRBV9 and TRBJ2-2, is DSGVTQTPKHLITATGQRVTLRCSPRSGDLSVYWYQQSLDQGLQFLIQYYNGEERAKGNILERFSAQQFPDLHSELNLSSLELGDSALYFCASSAKRGIGELFFGEGSRLTVL.

This chain joins TRBV5-1 and TRBJ2-2; no DNA is available, so the TRBD1 call from TCRdb remains unchecked. CDR3 length: 14 residues. Germline CDR1 reads SGHRS; CDR2 reads YFSETQ. The CDR3 sequence is CASGTDRAARELFF. The full variable domain, completed using reference TRBV5-1 and TRBJ2-2, is KAGVTQTPRYLIKTRGQQVTLSCSPISGHRSVSWYQQTPGQGLQFLFEYFSETQRNKGNFPGRFSGRQFSNSRSEMNVSTLELGDSALYLCASGTDRAARELFFGEGSRLTVL.

The chain recombines TRBV29-1 with TRBJ2-5; TCRdb proposes TRBD1, but this gene call is untestable without DNA. Germline CDR1 and CDR2: SQVTM and ANQGSEA. CDR3 size: 11 residues. The CDR3 region is CSARGQETQYF.

This chain connects TRBV7-9 to TRBJ2-3. This CDR3 comprises 12 residues. Per germline, CDR1 SEHNR and CDR2 FQNEAQ (reference sequence). The CDR3 protein is CASSVTTDTQYF.

V and J are TRBV27 and TRBJ2-1; TCRdb indicates TRBD2, and absent DNA this call remains unverified. Per germline, CDR1 MNHEY and CDR2 SMNVEV (reference sequence). The CDR3 consists of 13 residues. CDR3: CATRQGGMNEQFF.

J is TRBJ2-1 and V is TRBV20-1; no DNA is available, so the TRBD2 call from TCRdb remains unchecked. This CDR3 region has 14 residues. The V gene's germline CDR1 is DFQATT and CDR2 SNEGSKA (reference sequence). CDR3 sequence: CSAREAASYNEQFF.

The chain is built from TRBV12-3 or TRBV12-4 and TRBJ2-1; the TCRdb call, TRBD1, lacks DNA for checking. The CDR3 contains 14 residues. CDR3 in amino acids: CASSRTGSDNEQFF.

The chain uses TRBV5-6 and TRBJ2-7; with no DNA, the TCRdb D assignment of TRBD1 cannot be verified. The CDR3 loop spans 14 amino acids. CDR1 is SGHDT and CDR2 is YYEEEE in the germline V gene. Here the CDR3 reads CASSSRQASYEQYF. Drawing the rest from reference TRBV5-6 and TRBJ2-7, the complete variable domain is DAGVTQSPTHLIKTRGQQVTLRCSPKSGHDTVSWYQQALGQGPQFIFQYYEEEERQRGNFPDRFSGHQFPNYSSELNVNALLLGDSALYLCASSSRQASYEQYFGPGTRLTVT.

This sequence joins TRBV4-1 and TRBJ2-5; TCRdb designates TRBD2, a call that cannot be tested without DNA. Germline CDR1 and CDR2: MGHRA and YSYEKL. CDR3 length equals 17 residues. This CDR3 is CASSQDHRGGDLETQYF.

This chain connects TRBV29-1 to TRBJ2-4; the TCRdb D gene call, TRBD1, has no DNA to confirm it. CDR1 and CDR2 from the germline V gene are SQVTM and ANQGSEA. CDR3 length: 12 amino acids. The CDR3 is CSVGTGGNIQYF.

V usage is TRBV6-2 or TRBV6-3 and J usage is TRBJ2-1. The CDR3 is made up of 13 amino acids. CDR1 MNHEY and CDR2 SVGEGT come from the germline V gene. The CDR3 protein is CASGLLDYNEQFF.

The J gene is TRBJ2-3, the V gene TRBV4-2; checking the TCRdb D call of TRBD2 is not possible without DNA. Germline values: CDR1 LGHNA, CDR2 YNFKEQ. The CDR3 is made up of 15 amino acids. CDR3 residues: CASSGTSASTDTQYF.

The gene calls are TRBV19 and TRBJ1-1; the D call of TRBD1 rests on TCRdb alone, since no DNA is present to check it. The CDR3 is 18 residues long. CDR1 is LNHDA, CDR2 SQIVND, per germline (reference sequence). CDR3 protein: CASSIDWRTGTSNTEAFF.

The J gene is TRBJ2-5, the V gene TRBV28. The CDR3 runs 14 residues. Germline-derived CDR1 and CDR2 are MDHEN and SYDVKM. The CDR3 here is CASSYTVLQETQYF.

This chain connects TRBV3-1 to TRBJ2-7; the TRBD1 assignment by TCRdb is unverifiable without DNA. This CDR3 spans 16 amino acids. The germline V gene encodes CDR1 LGHDT and CDR2 YNNKEL (reference sequence). The CDR3 sequence: CASSQDWGTPPYEQYF.

The chain employs TRBV6-5 and TRBJ2-5; TCRdb's D call, TRBD1, is unchecked because there is no DNA. The CDR3 extends over 14 amino acids. Looked up from germline, CDR1 is MNHEY and CDR2 is SVGAGI. CDR3 sequence: CASSSDSAEETQYF.

The chain combines TRBV3-1 with TRBJ2-1; TCRdb picks TRBD1, but there is no DNA to check that call. Looked up from germline, CDR1 is LGHDT and CDR2 is YNNKEL (reference sequence). This CDR3 comprises 15 residues. The CDR3 sequence: CASSQWLTPGWEQFF.

The genes are TRBV25-1 and TRBJ2-7. This CDR3 has 11 amino acids. The germline gives CDR1 MGHDK, CDR2 SYGVNS. CDR3 in amino acids: CASSSGYEQYF.

This CDR3 reads CASRGQADNEQFF. This chain joins TRBV5-1 and TRBJ2-1; TCRdb reports TRBD1, a call that lacks DNA to check it against. The CDR3 covers 13 residues. Germline values: CDR1 SGHRS, CDR2 YFSETQ.